These 8 T cell receptor beta chains share one sample of origin, sequenced in a study of OX40 agonist ivuxolimab in advanced cancers. Profiled with immunoSEQ multiplex PCR; TCRdb holds only in-frame clones, not every one. Of roughly 90,000 clones in the sample, approximately 90% are singletons; the top ten hold roughly 0.79%. Sequencing was performed on CD4+ or CD8+ T cells sorted from blood, taken in a trial of the OX40 agonist ivuxolimab. The receptors derive from an adult with an advanced solid tumor such as melanoma, head and neck, liver or kidney cancer.

This chain connects TRBV19 to TRBJ2-7, with D tentatively TRBD1 or TRBD2 (5 bases each). Looked up from germline, CDR1 is LNHDA and CDR2 is SQIVND (reference sequence). The CDR3 contains 14 residues. V was cut by 6 bases and J by 3 bases, with 15 bases left in between. The chain's CDR3 is CASSRVRENYEQYF. The CDR3 region has the DNA TGTGCCAGTAGCCGCGTCAGGGAGAACTACGAGCAGTACTTC.

V is TRBV6-5 and J is TRBJ2-3, with a possible D match to TRBD2 (7 bases). This CDR3 region has 14 residues. The germline gives CDR1 MNHEY, CDR2 SVGAGI. Trimming pared 5 bases from V and 8 bases from J, leaving 17 bases between. CDR3 nucleotide sequence: TGTGCCAGCAGTGCGGGGGCGCAGGGTTCTACGCAGTATTTT. Protein: CASSAGAQGSTQYF.

As for this clone: A read error may produce the germline difference seen at one junction end. The rearrangement links TRBV6-1 to TRBJ1-2; no clear D. The CDR3 spans 13 residues. Per the germline V gene, CDR1 is MNHNS and CDR2 is SASEGT. For the CDR3, the DNA is TGTGCCAGCAGTGAGGCCGGCCCCTATGGCCACACCTTC. Its translation is CASSEAGPYGHTF.

The CDR3 spells CAISDGQNEKLFF. For the CDR3, the DNA is TGTGCCATCAGTGATGGGCAGAATGAAAAACTGTTTTTT. The chain is built from TRBV10-3 and TRBJ1-4; no firm D call. The V end was cut by 3 bases, the J end by 5 bases, with 7 bases between. The germline V gene encodes CDR1 ENHRY and CDR2 SYGVKD. The CDR3 consists of 13 residues.

This clone appeared a single time. As DNA, the CDR3 is TGTGCCAGCAGCTTGGGGGAGATGGGCGGAGCTTTCTTT. It is translated as CASSLGEMGGAFF. This rearrangement joins TRBV5-6 to TRBJ1-1; D is ambiguous. Looked up from germline, CDR1 is SGHDT and CDR2 is YYEEEE. CDR3 length: 13 amino acids. V lost 0 bases to trimming and J lost 10 bases, with 13 bases between them.

The CDR3 bases are TGTGCCAGCAGCGTAGATGCCTACGGTAGCACCGGGGAGCTGTTTTTT. Protein: CASSVDAYGSTGELFF. The rearrangement links TRBV9 to TRBJ2-2, with D unclear. V lost 0 bases, J lost 4 bases, and 13 bases lay in between. The CDR3 runs 16 residues. The germline CDR1 and CDR2 sequences are SGDLS and YYNGEE.

The V call is TRBV18, the J call TRBJ1-4, with 7 bases aligning to TRBD1. The V segment lost 2 bases and the J segment 7 bases; nucleotides outside the gene matches: 10. The length of the CDR3 is 16 residues. Germline V gives CDR1 KGHSH, CDR2 LQKENI. Written as DNA, the CDR3 is TGTGCCAGCTCACCAAGCACAGGGGTCCGTGGTGAAAAACTGTTTTTT. Its protein product is CASSPSTGVRGEKLFF.

The V call is TRBV19, the J call TRBJ2-5, with 8 nucleotides matching TRBD1. The V segment lost 4 bases and the J segment 5 bases; nucleotides outside the gene matches: 3. The V gene's germline CDR1 is LNHDA and CDR2 SQIVND (reference sequence). The CDR3 totals 13 residues. The CDR3, as DNA: TGTGCCAGTAGTAACCAGGGGGCTGAGACCCAGTACTTC. This encodes CASSNQGAETQYF.